This section outlines one T cell receptor (beta chain) sequence together with its context. The antigen is unknown. The data are from a study of CXCR3-negative and CXCR3-positive naive CD8 T cells. In preparing the TRB cDNA libraries, 5' RACE with UMI labels was used. TCRdb reprocessed the 5' RACE reads and stores each CDR3 protein as one record, lacking DNA. The sample totals roughly 28,000 distinct CDR3 sequences. The CDR3 has 16 amino acids. Notes on the study in general: For memory CD8+ cells diversity was much lower, but both naive subsets had comparably high diversity.

This receptor was obtained from a human donor in good health. Some clones in this sample may be carry-over from other donors' samples. The chain carries TRBV12-3 or TRBV12-4 and TRBJ1-2. Sequenced: memory CD8+ T cells from blood. The CDR3 region is CASSLARRGSARGYTF.